This T cell receptor beta chain was recorded in a study of control samples from healthy donors and cancer patients. This clone has at least ten counts. Using immunoSEQ multiplex PCR, the repertoire was profiled, and TCRdb retains in-frame clones only, with some absent. The sample shows 90,000 to 100,000 clones, around 84% of them seen only once. CDR3 length equals 13 residues. V lost 0 bases and J lost 3, with 4 bases in between. Germline lookup yields CDR1 SGHRS and CDR2 YFSETQ. The chain has TRBV5-1 and TRBJ1-5; D is unresolved. Sample: PBMCs. The sequence derives from a man between 65 and 85 years old with lung cancer. The CDR3 is CASSLDANQPQHF. In DNA form, the CDR3 reads TGCGCCAGCAGCTTGGACGCCAATCAGCCCCAGCATTTT.